The 4 T cell receptor beta chains below come from one sample, sequenced in a study of blood T cell repertoires in COVID-19. The table came from immunoSEQ multiplex PCR; TCRdb's copy has only in-frame clones and leaves some out. The sample records roughly 220,000 clones, over 75% being singletons. Sequencing was performed on peripheral blood. The origin of the receptors is a man aged 80 or over with acute or convalescent COVID-19.

V is TRBV19 and J is TRBJ1-5, with D possibly TRBD1 on 6 matching bases. CDR1 is LNHDA and CDR2 is SQIVND in the germline V gene (reference sequence). V was clipped by 3 bases and J by 11 bases, with 20 bases between them. This CDR3 is built from 15 residues. CDR3 sequence: CASSMVRGAGESQHF. The CDR3 DNA follows: TGTGCCAGTAGTATGGTACGGGGGGCCGGGGAGTCCCAGCATTTT.

The chain links TRBV18 to TRBJ2-1; 9 nucleotides line up with TRBD2. The CDR3 length is 19 residues. Unmatched junction bases numbered 9, after V lost 0 bases and J lost 0 bases. The germline V gene encodes CDR1 KGHSH and CDR2 LQKENI. CDR3 sequence: CASSPPGLATRDSYNEQFF. The CDR3 nucleotides read TGTGCCAGCTCACCACCGGGACTAGCAACCCGAGACTCCTACAATGAGCAGTTCTTC.

The chain is built from TRBV27 and TRBJ1-2; no clear D gene. Germline values: CDR1 MNHEY, CDR2 SMNVEV (reference sequence). The CDR3 totals 13 residues. V was pared by 3 bases and J by 4 bases, with 9 bases between. CDR3 nucleotides: TGTGCCAGCAGTTTGGGCAGAATCTATGGCTACACCTTC. Its translation: CASSLGRIYGYTF.

J is TRBJ2-2 and V is TRBV7-9, with 8 bases matching TRBD2. V trimming: 1 base; J trimming: 3 bases; junction bases outside the gene matches: 4. Germline values: CDR1 SEHNR, CDR2 FQNEAQ (reference sequence). The CDR3 runs to 16 residues. In DNA form, the CDR3 reads TGTGCCAGCAGCTTAGGTTCTAGCGGGTACACCGGGGAGCTGTTTTTT. It codes for CASSLGSSGYTGELFF.